This passage covers 18 T cell receptor beta chains from one sample sequenced in a study of blood T cell repertoires in COVID-19. Sequenced by immunoSEQ multiplex PCR; TCRdb stores in-frame clones only, minus some. Of 240,000 or so clones in the sample, 75% to 90% are singletons; the top ten hold less than 0.9%. The sample comprised PBMCs or T cells enriched from blood (not recorded which). Receptor source: a man in his fifties or sixties who had been exposed to COVID-19.

This chain joins TRBV6-6 and TRBJ2-2; 11 positions match TRBD2. Per germline, CDR1 MNHNY and CDR2 SVGAGI (reference sequence). This CDR3 contains 15 residues. J was trimmed by 4 bases and V by 6 bases; bases with no gene match: 4. For the CDR3, the DNA is TGTGCCAGCAGACTAGCGGGAGCCCCCACCGGGGAGCTGTTTTTT. It specifies CASRLAGAPTGELFF.

The chain couples TRBV9 to TRBJ2-1, with 10 bases aligning to TRBD2. CDR1 SGDLS and CDR2 YYNGEE come from the germline V gene. This CDR3 region has 17 residues. V trimming: 3 bases; J trimming: 4 bases; junction bases outside the gene matches: 10. The chain's CDR3 is CASSEGRGLADYNEQFF. CDR3 nucleotide sequence: TGTGCCAGCAGCGAGGGGAGAGGACTAGCGGATTACAATGAGCAGTTCTTC.

The chain is built from TRBV18 and TRBJ1-3; D remains unclear. This CDR3 region has 14 residues. The ends were cut back, 2 bases at V and 4 bases at J, with 9 bases in the middle. Germline CDR1 reads KGHSH; CDR2 reads LQKENI. In DNA form, the CDR3 reads TGTGCCAGCTCACCATTTACGGGAGGAAACACCATATATTTT. This gives the protein CASSPFTGGNTIYF.

CDR3 residues: CATRSVTSSYNEQFF. In DNA form, the CDR3 reads TGTGCCACGCGATCCGTTACGAGCTCCTACAATGAGCAGTTCTTC. The chain has TRBV6-5 and TRBJ2-1; the D is unclear. The CDR3 sequence is 15 residues long. Germline values: CDR1 MNHEY, CDR2 SVGAGI. Trimming removed 10 bases at V and 0 bases at J, with 16 bases between.

This rearrangement joins TRBV5-4 to TRBJ2-4, with D possibly being TRBD2 (6 bases). V was trimmed by 4 bases and J by 5 bases, leaving 16 bases between them. The CDR3 contains 15 residues. Looked up from germline, CDR1 is SGHNT and CDR2 is YYREEE (reference sequence). This CDR3 is CASSPGTPGQNIQYF. CDR3 nucleotide sequence: TGTGCCAGCAGCCCCGGGACTCCTGGCCAAAACATTCAGTACTTC. The full variable domain, in which reference TRBV5-4 and TRBJ2-4 provide the parts outside the CDR3, is ETGVTQSPTHLIKTRGQQVTLRCSSQSGHNTVSWYQQALGQGPQFIFQYYREEENGRGNFPPRFSGLQFPNYSSELNVNALELDDSALYLCASSPGTPGQNIQYFGAGTRLSVL.

The chain recombines TRBV5-1 with TRBJ1-1; 11 bases map to TRBD1. This CDR3 is built from 15 residues. V dropped 3 bases and J dropped 4; count of bases not matched to a gene: 5. Germline V lookup: CDR1 SGHRS, CDR2 YFSETQ. CDR3 nucleotides: TGCGCCAGCAGCTGGACAGGGGGCGCTTCCACTGAAGCTTTCTTT. It yields the protein CASSWTGGASTEAFF.

In nucleotides, the CDR3 is TGTGCCAGCTGTTTACGAGAGACTGGGGCCAACGTCCTGACTTTC. It encodes CASCLRETGANVLTF. This sequence joins TRBV7-9 and TRBJ2-6; D remains ambiguous. Per germline, CDR1 SEHNR and CDR2 FQNEAQ (reference sequence). Trimming shortened V by 8 bases and J by 2 bases, and 13 bases separated the two germline ends. There are 15 residues in the CDR3.

The rearrangement links TRBV6-5 to TRBJ1-6; unclear D gene. The germline CDR1 and CDR2 sequences are MNHEY and SVGAGI. This CDR3 has 15 residues. V was trimmed by 5 bases and J by 13 bases, leaving 21 bases between them. CDR3 protein: CASSLTGNPQFPLHF. Written as DNA, the CDR3 is TGTGCCAGCAGTCTGACCGGGAACCCCCAGTTCCCCCTCCACTTT.

The CDR3 reads CSVDNVRTSGSTDTQYF. DNA for the CDR3: TGCAGCGTTGACAACGTAAGGACTAGCGGGAGCACAGATACGCAGTATTTT. The chain combines TRBV29-1 with TRBJ2-3; 11 nucleotides match TRBD2. V shed 3 bases and J 0 bases; nucleotides not matched to a gene: 8. Germline-derived CDR1 and CDR2 are SQVTM and ANQGSEA. This CDR3 contains 17 residues.

V is TRBV28 and J is TRBJ1-5; maybe TRBD1 (6 bases). CDR1 is MDHEN and CDR2 is SYDVKM in the germline V gene. V was cut by 2 bases and J by 0 bases, with 14 bases left in between. The CDR3 is made up of 17 amino acids. The CDR3 DNA follows: TGTGCCAGCAGTTTACGTCAGGGGCCCCTTAGCAATCAGCCCCAGCATTTT. Translated: CASSLRQGPLSNQPQHF.

The chain carries TRBV29-1 and TRBJ1-1; D is possibly TRBD1 (5 bases). Trimming shortened V by 3 bases and J by 1 base, and 9 bases separated the two germline ends. The CDR3 sequence is 13 residues long. Germline lookup yields CDR1 SQVTM and CDR2 ANQGSEA. The CDR3 region has the DNA TGCAGCGTTGAGTTAAGGGGGAACACTGAAGCTTTCTTT. It encodes CSVELRGNTEAFF.

This clone was observed a few times. The J gene is TRBJ2-1, the V gene TRBV2; D is undetermined. Germline V gives CDR1 SNHLY, CDR2 FYNNEI. This CDR3 contains 11 residues. The V end was cut by 6 bases, the J end by 10 bases, with 10 bases between. This CDR3 is CASSLRREQFF. The CDR3 region has the DNA TGTGCCAGCAGCCTTAGGCGGGAGCAGTTCTTC. The full variable domain, completed using reference TRBV2 and TRBJ2-1, is EPEVTQTPSHQVTQMGQEVILRCVPISNHLYFYWYRQILGQKVEFLVSFYNNEISEKSEIFDDQFSVERPDGSNFTLKIRSTKLEDSAMYFCASSLRREQFFGPGTRLTVL.

The chain joins TRBV7-9 to TRBJ2-3; D is unresolved. CDR1 is SEHNR, CDR2 FQNEAQ, per germline (reference sequence). This CDR3 is 16 amino acids long. Trimming pared 1 base from V and 2 bases from J, leaving 13 bases between. The CDR3 nucleotides read TGTGCCAGCAGCTTAGGTTCGGCAGGCCTCACAGATACGCAGTATTTT. Residues: CASSLGSAGLTDTQYF.

The CDR3 spells CASSYDLAGGNTEAFF. CDR3 DNA sequence: TGTGCCAGCAGCTACGACCTCGCGGGGGGCAACACTGAAGCTTTCTTT. The chain uses TRBV7-6 and TRBJ1-1, with a weak D call TRBD1 (6 bases). Trimming shortened V by 4 bases and J by 2 bases, and 17 bases separated the two germline ends. The CDR3 has 16 amino acids. Germline V gene lookup returns CDR1 SGHVS and CDR2 FNYEAQ.

This chain uses TRBV6-2 or TRBV6-3 with TRBJ1-2; D not resolved. Deletions cut 2 bases from V and 3 bases from J, with 7 bases between. This CDR3 has 13 amino acids. Germline lookup yields CDR1 MNHEY and CDR2 SVGEGT. The CDR3 DNA reads TGTGCCAGCAGTTACCTCCGGGACTATGGCTACACCTTC. It yields the protein CASSYLRDYGYTF.

The chain recombines TRBV5-4 with TRBJ2-5, with 7 bases that match TRBD1. With 5 bases clipped from V and 2 bases from J, the junction kept 9 bases outside the gene matches. Germline V CDR1 and CDR2: SGHNT, YYREEE (reference sequence). The CDR3 runs to 15 residues. CDR3 in amino acids: CASRQQGWGQETQYF. CDR3 nucleotides: TGTGCCAGCAGACAACAGGGGTGGGGGCAAGAGACCCAGTACTTC.

CDR3 protein: CASSGRRAGEQYV. CDR3 nucleotides: TGTGCCAGCAGTGGCCGCAGGGCTGGTGAGCAGTACGTC. The J gene is TRBJ2-7, the V gene TRBV2; TRBD1 might be the D (5 bases). This CDR3 contains 13 residues. Germline loops: CDR1 SNHLY, CDR2 FYNNEI. V lost 4 bases, J lost 7 bases, and 14 bases lay in between.

This clone was recorded only once. V usage is TRBV28 and J usage is TRBJ1-2, with 7 bases identical to TRBD1. The CDR3 extends over 15 amino acids. V dropped 4 bases and J dropped 0; count of bases not matched to a gene: 5. Germline CDR1 reads MDHEN; CDR2 reads SYDVKM. The CDR3 sequence: CASSSPGGANYGYTF. As DNA, the CDR3 is TGTGCCAGCAGTTCCCCAGGGGGAGCTAACTATGGCTACACCTTC.